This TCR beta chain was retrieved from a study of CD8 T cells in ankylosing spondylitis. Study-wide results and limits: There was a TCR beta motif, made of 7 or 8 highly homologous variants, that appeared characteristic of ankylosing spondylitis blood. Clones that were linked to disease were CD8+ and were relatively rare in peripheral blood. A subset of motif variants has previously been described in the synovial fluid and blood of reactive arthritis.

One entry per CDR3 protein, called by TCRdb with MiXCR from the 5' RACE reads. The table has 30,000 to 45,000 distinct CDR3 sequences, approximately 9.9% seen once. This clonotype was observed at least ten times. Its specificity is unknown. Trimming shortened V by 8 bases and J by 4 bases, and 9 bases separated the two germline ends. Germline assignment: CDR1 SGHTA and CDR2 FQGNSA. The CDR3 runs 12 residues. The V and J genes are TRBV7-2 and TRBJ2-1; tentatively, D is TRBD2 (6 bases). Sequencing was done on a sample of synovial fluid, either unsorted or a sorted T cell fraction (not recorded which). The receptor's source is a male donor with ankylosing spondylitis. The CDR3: CASQGLYNEQFF. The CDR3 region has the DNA TGTGCCAGCCAGGGACTTTACAATGAGCAGTTCTTC.